The entry that follows covers one TCR beta chain sequence. Its antigen is unidentified. This sample is part of a study of cytomegalovirus exposure and HLA in healthy donors. Points from the study as a whole: Roughly even sequencing depth across donors was the assumption behind the presence/absence analyses. Later analysis found that TCR beta chains associated with HLA were more clonally expanded than other, equally common chains. Most of the TCR beta V segments (in an earlier analysis) were productive either about 87% or about 30% of the time.

It was with 60 Vbeta and 13 Jbeta primers that the PCR ran. Clones were read by immunoSEQ multiplex PCR, and TCRdb kept only the in-frame ones, dropping some. This sample carries under 150,000 clones, around 78% of them seen once, and the ten largest clones take about 6.8%. The sequencing input was PBMCs. This TCR was recovered from a woman aged 40 to 49 in good health and CMV-seropositive.

This CDR3 is CASSLGPADYNEQFF. In nucleotides, the CDR3 is TGTGCCAGCAGCTTAGGGCCGGCGGATTACAATGAGCAGTTCTTC. V usage is TRBV7-2 and J usage is TRBJ2-1; D gene ambiguous. The CDR3 is made up of 15 amino acids. Trimming pared 1 base from V and 4 bases from J, leaving 11 bases between. In germline, CDR1 is SGHTA, CDR2 FQGNSA.